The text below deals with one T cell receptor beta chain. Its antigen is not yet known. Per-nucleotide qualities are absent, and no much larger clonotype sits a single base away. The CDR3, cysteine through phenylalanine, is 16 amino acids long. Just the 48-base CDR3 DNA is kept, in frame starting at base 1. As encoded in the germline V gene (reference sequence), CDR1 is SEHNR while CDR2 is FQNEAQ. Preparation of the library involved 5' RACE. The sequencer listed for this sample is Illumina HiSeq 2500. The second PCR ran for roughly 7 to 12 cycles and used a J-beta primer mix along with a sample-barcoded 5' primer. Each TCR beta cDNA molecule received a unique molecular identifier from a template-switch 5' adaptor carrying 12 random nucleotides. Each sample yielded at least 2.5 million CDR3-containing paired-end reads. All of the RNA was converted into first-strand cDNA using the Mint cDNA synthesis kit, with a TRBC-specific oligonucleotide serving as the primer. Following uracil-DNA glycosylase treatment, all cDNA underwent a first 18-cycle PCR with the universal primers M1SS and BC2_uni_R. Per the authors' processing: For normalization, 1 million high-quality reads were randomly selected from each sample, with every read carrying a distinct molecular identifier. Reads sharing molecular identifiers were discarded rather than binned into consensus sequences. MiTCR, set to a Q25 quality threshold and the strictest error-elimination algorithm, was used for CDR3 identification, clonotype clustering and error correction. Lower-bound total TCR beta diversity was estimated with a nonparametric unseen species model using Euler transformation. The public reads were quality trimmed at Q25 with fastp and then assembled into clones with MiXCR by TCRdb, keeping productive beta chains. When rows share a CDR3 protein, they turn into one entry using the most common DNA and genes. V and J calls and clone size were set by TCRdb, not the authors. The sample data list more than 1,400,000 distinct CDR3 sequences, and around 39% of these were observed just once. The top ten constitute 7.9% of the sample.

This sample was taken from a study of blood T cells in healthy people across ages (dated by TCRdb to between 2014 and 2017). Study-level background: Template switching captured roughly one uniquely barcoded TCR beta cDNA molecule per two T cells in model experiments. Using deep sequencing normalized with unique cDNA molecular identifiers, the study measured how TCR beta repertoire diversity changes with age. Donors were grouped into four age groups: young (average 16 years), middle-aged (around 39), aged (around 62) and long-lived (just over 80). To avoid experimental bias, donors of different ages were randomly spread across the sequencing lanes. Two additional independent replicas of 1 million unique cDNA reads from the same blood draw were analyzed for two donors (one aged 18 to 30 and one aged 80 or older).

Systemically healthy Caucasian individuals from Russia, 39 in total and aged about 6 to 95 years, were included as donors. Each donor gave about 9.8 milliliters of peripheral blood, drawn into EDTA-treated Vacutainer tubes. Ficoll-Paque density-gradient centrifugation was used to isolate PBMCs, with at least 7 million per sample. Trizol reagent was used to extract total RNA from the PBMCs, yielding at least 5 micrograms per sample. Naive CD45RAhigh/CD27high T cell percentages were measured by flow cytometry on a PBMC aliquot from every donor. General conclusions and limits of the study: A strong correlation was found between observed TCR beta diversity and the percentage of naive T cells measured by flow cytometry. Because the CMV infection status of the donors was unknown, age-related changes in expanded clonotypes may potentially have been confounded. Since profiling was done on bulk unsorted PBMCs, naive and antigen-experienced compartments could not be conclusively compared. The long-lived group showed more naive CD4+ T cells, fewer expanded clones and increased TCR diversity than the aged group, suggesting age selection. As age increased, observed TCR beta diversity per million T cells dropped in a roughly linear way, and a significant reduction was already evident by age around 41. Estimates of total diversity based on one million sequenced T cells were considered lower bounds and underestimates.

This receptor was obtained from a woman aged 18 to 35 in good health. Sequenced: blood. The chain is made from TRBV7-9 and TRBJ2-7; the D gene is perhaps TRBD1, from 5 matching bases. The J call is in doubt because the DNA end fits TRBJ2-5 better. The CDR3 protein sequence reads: CASSIRRGPTAGTQYF. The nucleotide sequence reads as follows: TGTGCCAGCAGCATCCGTAGGGGCCCCACAGCAGGGACCCAGTACTTC.